This T cell receptor beta chain derives from a study of T cell repertoires in cytomegalovirus infection. On the study more broadly: Through public TCR beta signatures, both CMV infection and matching HLA type were indicated.

This CDR3 has 14 amino acids. V lost 4 bases to trimming and J lost 0 bases, with 12 bases between them. The germline V gene encodes CDR1 DFQATT and CDR2 SNEGSKA (reference sequence). This clonotype was counted a few times. The antigen remains undetermined. TCRdb reprocessed the reads via MiXCR and lists one record per CDR3 protein. The sample records about 400,000 distinct CDR3 sequences, approximately 18% being singletons. Study-level findings and limits: The ex vivo response was dominated by HLA-C-restricted CMV-specific TCR beta clonotypes. Identification of carriers of CMV plus the relevant HLA was performed using cumulative public TCR beta family frequency.

The specimen was PBMCs. This TCR was recovered from a human donor in good health (CMV status not recorded). Some clones in this sample may be carry-over from other donors' samples. The J gene is TRBJ2-5, the V gene TRBV20-1; D is ambiguous. The CDR3 nucleotides are TGCAGTGCTATAACCCCAACGAACCAAGAGACCCAGTACTTC. Translation: CSAITPTNQETQYF.